The 11 T cell receptor beta chains reported below all come from one sample, sequenced in a study of identical twins. TCRdb redid the calling of the 5' RACE reads with MiXCR, one entry per CDR3 protein. Of about 890,000 distinct CDR3 sequences listed, 12% were seen once; the top ten hold under 2%. In addition, the sample was reused for a study of yellow fever vaccine responses in identical twins.

Source material: PBMCs. Receptors were obtained from a woman younger than 35 in good health.

The V and J genes are TRBV15 and TRBJ2-3, with D unresolved. The germline V gene has CDR1 LNHNV and CDR2 YYDKDF (reference sequence). The CDR3 runs 13 residues. The ends were cut back, 0 bases at V and 6 bases at J, with 7 bases in the middle. This chain's CDR3 is CATSRDSVDTQYF. CDR3 nucleotides: TGTGCCACCAGCAGAGATTCGGTGGATACGCAGTATTTT.

The chain recombines TRBV7-3 with TRBJ1-2, with a weak D call TRBD1 (6 bases). Looked up from germline, CDR1 is SGHTA and CDR2 is FQGTGA. This CDR3 is 13 amino acids long. Trimming shortened V by 0 bases and J by 4 bases, and 6 bases separated the two germline ends. As DNA, the CDR3 is TGTGCCAGCAGCTTAACGACAGGCTATGGCTACACCTTC. This encodes CASSLTTGYGYTF.

The chain carries TRBV28 and TRBJ2-3, with D possibly being TRBD2 (6 bases). CDR3 length: 16 amino acids. CDR1 is MDHEN and CDR2 is SYDVKM in the germline V gene. Between the trimmed V and J ends, which lost 4 bases and 4 bases, there was a span of 18 bases. The CDR3 DNA sequence: TGTGCCAGCAGTTCCCAGACTAGTTTATTTGCAGATACGCAGTATTTT. Translating gives CASSSQTSLFADTQYF.

CDR3 in amino acids: CASSSWTGFISGELFF. The CDR3, as DNA: TGTGCCAGCAGTTCCTGGACAGGGTTTATTTCCGGGGAGCTGTTTTTT. The rearrangement links TRBV28 to TRBJ2-2; 8 nucleotides align to TRBD1. Per the germline V gene, CDR1 is MDHEN and CDR2 is SYDVKM. Trimming took 4 bases from V and 6 from J; bases not matched to a gene: 10. This CDR3 comprises 16 residues.

This chain links TRBV27 with TRBJ2-1; 7 bases match TRBD1. Germline loops: CDR1 MNHEY, CDR2 SMNVEV (reference sequence). The CDR3 loop spans 15 amino acids. The J segment lost 2 bases and the V segment lost 5 bases, leaving 6 bases of the junction unmatched. The CDR3 loop is CASSLGTVPYNEQFF. In nucleotides, the CDR3 is TGTGCCAGCAGTCTAGGGACAGTTCCCTACAATGAGCAGTTCTTC.

This chain connects TRBV6-4 to TRBJ2-3; 9 bases match TRBD2. Trimming cost V 0 bases and J 4 bases; bases outside gene matches: 2. The CDR3 length is 15 residues. CDR1 and CDR2 from the germline V gene are MRHNA and SNTAGT. The CDR3 nucleotides are TGTGCCAGCAGTGACTCAAGCGGGGGGCCAGATACGCAGTATTTT. It is translated as CASSDSSGGPDTQYF.

At least ten counts were recorded for this clonotype. This chain connects TRBV28 to TRBJ1-2, with D possibly matching TRBD1 (6 bases). The V gene lost 4 bases and the J gene lost 4 bases, with 19 bases spanning the gap. CDR1 is MDHEN and CDR2 is SYDVKM in the germline V gene. The CDR3 is made up of 16 amino acids. CDR3 bases: TGTGCCAGCAGTTCACTGCCGGGGGGCTATAGCTATGGCTACACCTTC. This gives the protein CASSSLPGGYSYGYTF.

This clonotype turned up a few times. The chain links TRBV5-5 to TRBJ1-1; 8 bases match TRBD1. V shed 2 bases and J 4 bases; nucleotides not matched to a gene: 10. The CDR3 loop spans 16 amino acids. Germline values: CDR1 SGHKS, CDR2 YYEKEE (reference sequence). CDR3 sequence reads: CASSLGQGVVSTEAFF. The CDR3, as DNA: TGTGCCAGCAGCTTAGGACAGGGAGTAGTATCCACTGAAGCTTTCTTT.

Remarks on this clonotype: The junction and the germline gene differ at one end; a read error may be behind it. J is TRBJ2-1 and V is TRBV24-1, with 8 bases fitting TRBD1. Germline CDR1 KGHDR, CDR2 SFDVKD. The CDR3 spans 17 residues. The CDR3 loop reads CATSEGRTGQRHNEHFF. CDR3 nucleotide sequence: TGTGCCACCAGTGAGGGGAGGACAGGGCAAAGACACAATGAGCACTTCTTC.

Concerning this clonotype: An end of the junction differs from the germline gene, which may be a read error. The V gene is TRBV2, the J gene TRBJ2-3; 15 positions match TRBD2. Germline CDR1 is SNHLY and CDR2 is FYNNEI. The CDR3 sequence is 18 residues long. CDR3 loop: CACSLGTSGGPRRDTQYF. In DNA, the CDR3 is TGTGCCTGCAGTTTAGGGACTAGCGGGGGGCCCCGCAGAGATACGCAGTATTTT.

The sample holds a few counts of this clonotype. This chain uses TRBV20-1 with TRBJ2-1; no firm D call. V lost 7 bases and J 0 bases, leaving 10 bases between the germline ends. The CDR3 is 13 residues long. The germline gives CDR1 DFQATT, CDR2 SNEGSKA (reference sequence). CDR3 sequence (DNA): TGCAGTGGATGGGCTAGCTCCTACAATGAGCAGTTCTTC. It translates to CSGWASSYNEQFF.